These 28 T cell receptor beta chains were sequenced from one sample in a study of T and B cells in COVID-19 patients. TRB rearrangements were amplified by multiplex PCR with BIOMED2 TRB-A/B primers. TCRdb re-called the multiplex PCR reads through MiXCR, storing one row per CDR3 protein. The sample contains 24,000 or so distinct CDR3 sequences, about 30% of which appear only once. TRB was amplified from about 240-490 ng of blood genomic DNA. Material: blood. The receptor source for this set is a human donor who had recovered from COVID-19.

This clonotype was observed a handful of times. The V call is TRBV27, the J call TRBJ1-1; a weak D match, TRBD1 (6 bases). The CDR3 consists of 14 residues. V was pared by 5 bases and J by 0 bases, with 10 bases between. Germline V gene sequence: CDR1 MNHEY, CDR2 SMNVEV (reference sequence). The CDR3 sequence: CASSPGTLNTEAFF. As DNA, the CDR3 is TGTGCCAGCAGTCCAGGGACATTGAACACTGAAGCTTTCTTT.

This clonotype was observed a few times. The V and J genes are TRBV27 and TRBJ2-5; 10 positions agree with TRBD1. Germline V gene sequence: CDR1 MNHEY, CDR2 SMNVEV (reference sequence). This CDR3 has 15 residues. Trimming took 4 bases from V and 4 from J; bases not matched to a gene: 6. CDR3 in DNA: TGTGCCAGCAGTTCCGGGACAGGGGCGGGAGAGACCCAGTACTTC. As protein: CASSSGTGAGETQYF.

This chain joins TRBV18 and TRBJ2-3; D not certain. V dropped 3 bases and J dropped 3 bases, with 4 bases sitting between them. The V gene's germline CDR1 is KGHSH and CDR2 LQKENI. The CDR3 covers 12 residues. CDR3 coding DNA: TGTGCCAGCTCACCGCAAACAGATACGCAGTATTTT. Its translation is CASSPQTDTQYF. The full variable domain, completed using reference TRBV18 and TRBJ2-3, is NAGVMQNPRHLVRRRGQEARLRCSPMKGHSHVYWYRQLPEEGLKFMVYLQKENIIDESGMPKERFSAEFPKEGPSILRIQQVVRGDSAAYFCASSPQTDTQYFGPGTRLTVL.

This clonotype was detected only a few times. The V and J genes are TRBV7-2 and TRBJ2-7, with 7 bases fitting TRBD1. J gave up 3 bases and V 5 bases, and 13 bases lay outside the gene matches. The CDR3 has 16 residues. From germline, CDR1 is SGHTA and CDR2 FQGNSA. This CDR3 reads CASSNPGTERSYEQYF. The CDR3, as DNA: TGTGCCAGCAGCAACCCCGGGACAGAAAGAAGCTACGAGCAGTACTTC.

This clonotype was counted many times. This chain connects TRBV19 to TRBJ1-2; TRBD1 matches 7 bases. The length of the CDR3 is 13 residues. Germline CDR1 is LNHDA and CDR2 is SQIVND (reference sequence). The J segment lost 5 bases and the V segment lost 7 bases, leaving 7 bases of the junction unmatched. CDR3 protein: CASTIGGIYGYTF. For the CDR3, the DNA is TGTGCCAGTACGATAGGGGGCATTTATGGCTACACCTTC.

The table lists this clonotype with many counts. The chain has TRBV6-5 and TRBJ2-7; D remains ambiguous. Trimming cost V 5 bases and J 6 bases, with 11 bases left between them. The length of the CDR3 is 12 residues. Germline CDR1 is MNHEY and CDR2 is SVGAGI. CDR3 nucleotide sequence: TGTGCCAGCAGTGACCCTACGGGCGAGCAGTACTTC. Its translation: CASSDPTGEQYF.

The V and J genes are TRBV5-6 and TRBJ2-7; D may be TRBD1 or TRBD2 (5 bases each). Germline CDR1 is SGHDT and CDR2 is YYEEEE. The CDR3 consists of 14 residues. Deletions cut 4 bases from V and 1 base from J, with 12 bases between. The CDR3 spells CASSQEEGSYEQYF. In nucleotides, the CDR3 is TGTGCCAGCAGCCAAGAAGAGGGGTCCTACGAGCAGTACTTC.

This clonotype was found a few times. The chain joins TRBV6-4 to TRBJ2-1; D is unclear. Germline V gives CDR1 MRHNA, CDR2 SNTAGT. The CDR3 extends over 15 amino acids. V dropped 3 bases and J dropped 2 bases, with 11 bases sitting between them. The CDR3 region has the DNA TGTGCCAGCAGTGAGGAGTTTAGTACCTACAATGAGCAGTTCTTC. Its protein is CASSEEFSTYNEQFF.

In this sample, this clonotype turned up a few times. The chain is built from TRBV5-6 and TRBJ1-1; no clear D gene. Per germline, CDR1 SGHDT and CDR2 YYEEEE. The CDR3 extends over 14 amino acids. The V end lost 0 bases, the J end lost 5 bases, and 11 bases lay between the germline ends. Here the CDR3 DNA reads TGTGCCAGCAGCTTGGGTCGTCCCAGAACTGAAGCTTTCTTT. Translating gives CASSLGRPRTEAFF.

The chain joins TRBV4-3 to TRBJ1-1; 8 bases align to TRBD1. The CDR3 spans 14 residues. In germline, CDR1 is LGHNA, CDR2 YSLEER. Trimming cost V 1 base and J 4 bases; bases outside gene matches: 2. The CDR3 nucleotides read TGCGCCAGCAGCCAAGTCACAGGGGGCACTGAAGCTTTCTTT. Protein: CASSQVTGGTEAFF.

The CDR3 region is CSPNYSGEAFF. The CDR3 DNA is TGCAGTCCTAATTACTCGGGGGAAGCTTTCTTT. This sequence joins TRBV20-1 and TRBJ1-1; no definite D call. CDR1 and CDR2 (germline): DFQATT, SNEGSKA (reference sequence). Deletions cut 8 bases from V and 8 bases from J, with 15 bases between. The CDR3 is 11 amino acids.

In this sample, this clonotype turned up once. A read error is possible here, since a much larger clone lies one base away. Written as DNA, the CDR3 is TGTGCCAGCTCACCAATGGGAGGGTCCGGGGAGCTGTTTTTT. Its protein is CASSPMGGSGELFF. The rearrangement joins TRBV18 to TRBJ2-2; 7 bases line up with TRBD2. Germline loops: CDR1 KGHSH, CDR2 LQKENI. The CDR3 totals 14 residues. Trimming took 2 bases from V and 6 from J; bases not matched to a gene: 3.

By share, this clonotype ranks as medium-sized. The V gene is TRBV29-1, the J gene TRBJ1-1; D not certain. Looked up from germline, CDR1 is SQVTM and CDR2 is ANQGSEA. The CDR3 extends over 11 amino acids. V lost 4 bases and J lost 4, with 7 bases in between. CDR3 sequence (DNA): TGCAGCGTTGTTGCGGGCACTGAAGCTTTCTTT. Protein sequence: CSVVAGTEAFF.

In DNA, the CDR3 is TGCAGTGCTAGCGTAGGGGCGCGGACTGAAGCTTTCTTT. Amino acids: CSASVGARTEAFF. This rearrangement joins TRBV20-1 to TRBJ1-1, with D maybe TRBD1 (5 bases). Trimming removed 3 bases at V and 5 bases at J, with 13 bases between. CDR1 and CDR2 from the germline V gene are DFQATT and SNEGSKA (reference sequence). This CDR3 region has 13 residues.

The gene calls are TRBV13 and TRBJ2-3; 12 bases fit TRBD1. Germline assignment: CDR1 PRHDT and CDR2 FYEKMQ (reference sequence). The CDR3 is made up of 16 amino acids. V dropped 5 bases and J dropped 5; count of bases not matched to a gene: 8. The CDR3 DNA sequence: TGTGCCAGCAGCGAGAGCGGGACAGGGGGCGTAGATACGCAGTATTTT. It is translated as CASSESGTGGVDTQYF.

The chain combines TRBV27 with TRBJ2-3; D might be TRBD1 (6 bases). CDR1 and CDR2 (germline): MNHEY, SMNVEV (reference sequence). The CDR3 runs 16 residues. Trimming pared 6 bases from V and 0 bases from J, leaving 16 bases between. The CDR3 region has the DNA TGTGCCAGCAGCCCCGGACAGCACCATAGCACAGATACGCAGTATTTT. As protein: CASSPGQHHSTDTQYF.

In this sample, this clonotype is medium-sized. This sequence joins TRBV29-1 and TRBJ2-3; D gene unclear. Germline V gene data show CDR1 as SQVTM and CDR2 as ANQGSEA. V gave up 3 bases and J gave up 6 bases, with 7 bases separating them. CDR3 length: 11 amino acids. The CDR3 sequence is CSVETADTQYF. The CDR3 DNA is TGCAGCGTTGAGACGGCGGATACGCAGTATTTT.

This chain links TRBV11-1 with TRBJ1-5; TRBD1 agrees at 10 bases. Germline CDR1 is SGHAT and CDR2 is FQDESV (reference sequence). The CDR3 totals 16 residues. Losses at the gene ends were 5 bases for V and 1 base for J; bases not matched to a gene: 5. The CDR3 DNA reads TGTGCCAGCAGCCGTGACAGGGGGCCAAGCAATCAGCCCCAGCATTTT. Protein sequence: CASSRDRGPSNQPQHF.

This clonotype was found a few times. The chain recombines TRBV20-1 with TRBJ2-7, with D unresolved. Germline values: CDR1 DFQATT, CDR2 SNEGSKA (reference sequence). This CDR3 is 13 amino acids long. The V end lost 1 base, the J end lost 3 bases, and 10 bases lay between the germline ends. For the CDR3, the DNA is TGCAGTGCTAGAGGCCAGAACAGCTACGAGCAGTACTTC. Encoded protein: CSARGQNSYEQYF.

This sequence joins TRBV12-3 or TRBV12-4 and TRBJ1-4; weak D call: TRBD1 (6 bases). CDR3 length: 15 amino acids. Trimming cost V 6 bases and J 7 bases, with 18 bases left between them. The CDR3 protein is CASRTGHLGTEKLFF. The CDR3 DNA sequence: TGTGCCAGCAGGACGGGACATTTAGGGACTGAAAAACTGTTTTTT.

This clonotype was picked up a small number of times. CDR3 in amino acids: CASSLSGTGYTGELFF. Written as DNA, the CDR3 is TGTGCCAGCAGCTTGTCTGGAACAGGGTACACCGGGGAGCTGTTTTTT. The genes are TRBV5-4 and TRBJ2-2; TRBD1 is a possible D gene (6 bases). The CDR3 length is 16 residues. Germline CDR1 and CDR2: SGHNT and YYREEE (reference sequence). Trimming took 1 base from V and 3 from J, leaving 13 bases between them.

This clonotype was observed a few times. This sequence joins TRBV12-3 or TRBV12-4 and TRBJ1-4, with D maybe TRBD1 (6 bases). The V end was cut by 6 bases, the J end by 5 bases, with 13 bases between. This CDR3 spans 14 amino acids. DNA of the CDR3: TGTGCCAGCAGCTGGGGGACAATGAATGAAAAACTGTTTTTT. This gives the protein CASSWGTMNEKLFF.

This chain uses TRBV4-2 with TRBJ2-1; TRBD2 agrees at 9 bases. From germline, CDR1 is LGHNA and CDR2 YNFKEQ. The CDR3 contains 14 residues. The trim removed 4 bases at V and 8 bases at J, leaving 6 bases unmatched. The chain's CDR3 is CASSPVGGRDEQFF. As DNA, the CDR3 is TGTGCCAGCAGCCCAGTGGGCGGGAGGGATGAGCAGTTCTTC.

In its sample, this clonotype was seen a few times. The genes are TRBV27 and TRBJ2-7; D might be TRBD1 (5 bases). There are 12 residues in the CDR3. The germline V gene encodes CDR1 MNHEY and CDR2 SMNVEV (reference sequence). V was pared by 4 bases and J by 5 bases, with 9 bases between. The DNA for the CDR3 is TGTGCCAGCAGTTCACAGGTCAACGAGCAGTACTTC. It translates to CASSSQVNEQYF.

By its share, this clonotype is medium-sized (0.01 to 0.1%). The chain joins TRBV27 to TRBJ2-5; perhaps TRBD1 as D (6 bases). Looked up from germline, CDR1 is MNHEY and CDR2 is SMNVEV (reference sequence). This CDR3 has 12 amino acids. Trimming took off 4 bases at V and 4 bases at J, with 7 bases between the two ends. In DNA, the CDR3 is TGTGCCAGCAGTTCCAGGGGAGAGACCCAGTACTTC. This translates into CASSSRGETQYF.

Only a few counts were recorded for this clonotype. The gene calls are TRBV13 and TRBJ2-7; no firm D call. CDR3 size: 12 residues. CDR1 and CDR2 (germline): PRHDT, FYEKMQ (reference sequence). V lost 7 bases and J lost 7, with 14 bases in between. CDR3 DNA sequence: TGTGCCAGCACCTGGCTGGGATCGGAGCAGTACTTC. Its protein is CASTWLGSEQYF. The whole variable domain, filled in from reference TRBV13 and TRBJ2-7, reads AAGVIQSPRHLIKEKRETATLKCYPIPRHDTVYWYQQGPGQDPQFLISFYEKMQSDKGSIPDRFSAQQFSDYHSELNMSSLELGDSALYFCASTWLGSEQYFGPGTRLTVT.

This clonotype has just a few counts. This chain links TRBV19 with TRBJ1-1; D is unclear. The CDR3 sequence is 11 residues long. CDR1 is LNHDA and CDR2 is SQIVND in the germline V gene (reference sequence). The V end lost 7 bases, the J end lost 5 bases, and 8 bases lay between the germline ends. This chain's CDR3 is CASMGNTEAFF. The CDR3 nucleotides are TGTGCCAGTATGGGGAATACTGAAGCTTTCTTT.

V usage is TRBV29-1 and J usage is TRBJ2-2; 10 bases are shared with TRBD2. Germline-derived CDR1 and CDR2 are SQVTM and ANQGSEA. V lost 6 bases, J lost 6 bases, and 7 bases stayed unmatched. The CDR3 sequence is 14 residues long. CDR3 DNA: TGCAGCGTACACACTAGCGGGATGGCCGGGGAGCTGTTTTTT. The encoded protein is CSVHTSGMAGELFF.